The next 15 T cell receptor beta chains were all read from a single sample in a study of neoadjuvant anti-PD-1 for oral cavity cancer. The repertoire was sequenced with immunoSEQ multiplex PCR; TCRdb's copy has only in-frame clones and lacks some. Here the sample spans some 14,000 clones, about 70% being singletons. Sequenced material: PBMCs, taken before nivolumab (anti-PD-1) treatment. Receptors were obtained from a person aged 35-79 years with oral cavity squamous cell carcinoma.

V gene TRBV10-2 combines with J gene TRBJ2-1, with D maybe TRBD1 (10 bases). The CDR3 runs 14 residues. Trimming removed 7 bases at V and 15 bases at J, with 25 bases between. CDR1 and CDR2 (germline): WSHSY, SAAADI. The CDR3 reads CASTDRGRAGGPFF. The CDR3 nucleotides are TGCGCCAGCACCGACAGGGGGCGAGCGGGAGGACCGTTCTTC.

This chain uses TRBV9 with TRBJ2-7, with 10 positions matching TRBD2. Germline V lookup: CDR1 SGDLS, CDR2 YYNGEE. After removal of 4 bases from V and 3 bases from J, the junction contained 7 bases not matched to a gene. The CDR3 spans 15 residues. CDR3 DNA sequence: TGTGCCAGCAGCAAGTTAGCGGGAGGACACTACGAGCAGTACTTC. Its protein is CASSKLAGGHYEQYF. Variable domain in full (rest from reference TRBV9 and TRBJ2-7): DSGVTQTPKHLITATGQRVTLRCSPRSGDLSVYWYQQSLDQGLQFLIQYYNGEERAKGNILERFSAQQFPDLHSELNLSSLELGDSALYFCASSKLAGGHYEQYFGPGTRLTVT.

The chain recombines TRBV2 with TRBJ2-3, with 11 positions matching TRBD2. Germline values: CDR1 SNHLY, CDR2 FYNNEI. The V segment lost 7 bases and the J segment 6 bases; nucleotides outside the gene matches: 3. The CDR3 runs 13 residues. CDR3 DNA sequence: TGTGCCAGCAATATAGCGGGAGGGGATACGCAGTATTTT. Protein sequence: CASNIAGGDTQYF.

This chain links TRBV18 with TRBJ1-1, with 10 bases fitting TRBD1. The V segment lost 3 bases and the J segment 0 bases; nucleotides outside the gene matches: 4. There are 16 residues in the CDR3. Germline V gene lookup returns CDR1 KGHSH and CDR2 LQKENI. CDR3 DNA: TGTGCCAGCTCACCGGACAGGGGGACATTGAACACTGAAGCTTTCTTT. Encoded protein: CASSPDRGTLNTEAFF.

This chain connects TRBV5-1 to TRBJ2-3; D not resolved. The CDR3 covers 13 residues. CDR1 SGHRS and CDR2 YFSETQ come from the germline V gene. V lost 2 bases and J lost 6, with 10 bases in between. CDR3 sequence: CASSLQNADTQYF. The DNA for the CDR3 is TGCGCCAGCAGCTTACAAAACGCTGATACGCAGTATTTT.

This chain links TRBV7-6 with TRBJ2-7; D remains ambiguous. Germline CDR1 is SGHVS and CDR2 is FNYEAQ. There are 12 residues in the CDR3. V shed 5 bases and J shed 7 bases, with 12 bases lying between them. The CDR3 bases are TGTGCCAGCAGCCATACATCTACGGAGCAGTACTTC. Encoded protein: CASSHTSTEQYF. Supplemented by reference TRBV7-6 and TRBJ2-7, the full variable domain reads GAGVSQSPRYKVTKRGQDVALRCDPISGHVSLYWYRQALGQGPEFLTYFNYEAQQDKSGLPNDRFSAERPEGSISTLTIQRTEQRDSAMYRCASSHTSTEQYFGPGTRLTVT.

The chain combines TRBV5-6 with TRBJ1-5, with D possibly matching TRBD1 (5 bases). The V gene lost 5 bases and the J gene lost 7 bases, with 22 bases spanning the gap. The CDR3 loop spans 16 amino acids. Germline values: CDR1 SGHDT, CDR2 YYEEEE. The CDR3 region has the DNA TGTGCCAGCAGACGAAGCCGGGACCGCGGTCTACAGCCCCAGCATTTT. Residues: CASRRSRDRGLQPQHF.

V and J are TRBV11-3 and TRBJ1-6, with a possible D match to TRBD1 (6 bases). The CDR3 has 13 amino acids. V was shortened by 9 bases and J by 8 bases, with 14 bases between the two germline ends. Germline lookup yields CDR1 SGHNT and CDR2 YENEEA. As DNA, the CDR3 is TGTGCCAGTTCTGCAGGGGCAGATTCACCCCTCCACTTT. This codes for CASSAGADSPLHF.

This chain uses TRBV2 with TRBJ2-1, with TRBD2 matching over 13 bases. V shed 6 bases, J shed 8 bases, and the junction held 4 bases outside the gene matches. This CDR3 comprises 14 residues. Germline loops: CDR1 SNHLY, CDR2 FYNNEI. CDR3 nucleotide sequence: TGTGCCAGCAGGACTAGCGGGGGGAGTTATGAGCAGTTCTTC. Translating it yields CASRTSGGSYEQFF.

This chain joins TRBV7-9 and TRBJ1-5; no clear D. The CDR3 covers 13 residues. Deletions cut 5 bases from V and 5 bases from J, with 10 bases between. Per germline, CDR1 SEHNR and CDR2 FQNEAQ (reference sequence). The CDR3, as DNA: TGTGCCAGCAGCATTCTCAAGGATCAGCCCCAGCATTTT. It yields the protein CASSILKDQPQHF.

This clone was detected only once. The CDR3 sequence: CASSQFKGTSYEQYF. As DNA, the CDR3 is TGTGCCAGCAGCCAATTCAAGGGCACTTCCTACGAGCAGTACTTC. The chain links TRBV16 to TRBJ2-7; D uncertain. Germline V gene sequence: CDR1 KGHSY, CDR2 FQNENV. Trimming took 1 base from V and 1 from J, leaving 11 bases between them. The CDR3 is made up of 15 amino acids.

This chain connects TRBV19 to TRBJ2-1; 8 bases fit TRBD2. The V segment lost 7 bases and the J segment 7 bases; nucleotides outside the gene matches: 12. CDR1 and CDR2 from the germline V gene are LNHDA and SQIVND (reference sequence). The CDR3 is made up of 15 amino acids. The CDR3 protein is CASKSAAGGKNEQFF. CDR3 sequence (DNA): TGTGCCAGTAAGAGCGCGGCGGGAGGTAAGAATGAGCAGTTCTTC.

This clone has just a few counts. The chain carries TRBV25-1 and TRBJ1-3; 7 bases agree with TRBD1. This CDR3 has 16 residues. The germline V gene has CDR1 MGHDK and CDR2 SYGVNS. The J segment lost 0 bases and the V segment lost 1 base, leaving 3 bases of the junction unmatched. Written as DNA, the CDR3 is TGTGCCAGCAGTGAATCCGACAGGGCCTCTGGAAACACCATATATTTT. Translated, it gives CASSESDRASGNTIYF.

This clone came up a few times. The chain is built from TRBV16 and TRBJ1-6; tentative D call: TRBD1 (6 bases). The CDR3 has 15 residues. Germline values: CDR1 KGHSY, CDR2 FQNENV. The ends were cut back, 2 bases at V and 9 bases at J, with 14 bases in the middle. The CDR3 reads CASSQDRPLGSPLHF. The CDR3 nucleotides are TGTGCCAGCAGCCAAGACAGGCCCTTGGGTTCACCCCTCCACTTT. Based on the CDR3 plus reference TRBV16 and TRBJ1-6, the full variable domain is GEEVAQTPKHLVRGEGQKAKLYCAPIKGHSYVFWYQQVLKNEFKFLISFQNENVFDETGMPKERFSAKCLPNSPCSLEIQATKLEDSAVYFCASSQDRPLGSPLHFGNGTRLTVT.

The rearrangement links TRBV7-9 to TRBJ2-6; TRBD1 matches at 7 bases. The CDR3 has 16 residues. Per the germline V gene, CDR1 is SEHNR and CDR2 is FQNEAQ (reference sequence). V was pared by 0 bases and J by 1 base, with 0 bases of the junction left unmatched. The CDR3 region has the DNA TGTGCCAGCAGCTTAGCACAGGGGTCTGGGGCCAACGTCCTGACTTTC. This sequence encodes CASSLAQGSGANVLTF. The whole variable domain, remainder taken from reference TRBV7-9 and TRBJ2-6, is DTGVSQNPRHKITKRGQNVTFRCDPISEHNRLYWYRQTLGQGPEFLTYFQNEAQLEKSRLLSDRFSAERPKGSFSTLEIQRTEQGDSAMYLCASSLAQGSGANVLTFGAGSRLTVL.